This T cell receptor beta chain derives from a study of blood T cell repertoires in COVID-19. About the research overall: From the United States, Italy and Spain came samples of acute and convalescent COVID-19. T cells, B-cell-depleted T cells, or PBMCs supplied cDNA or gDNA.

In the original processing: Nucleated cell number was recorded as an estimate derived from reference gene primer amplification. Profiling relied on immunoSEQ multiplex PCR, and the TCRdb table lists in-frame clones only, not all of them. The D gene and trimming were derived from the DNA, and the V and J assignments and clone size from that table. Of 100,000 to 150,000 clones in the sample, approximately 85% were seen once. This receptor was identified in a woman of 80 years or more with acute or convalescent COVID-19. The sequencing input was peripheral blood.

The CDR3 protein is CASSQDRRQYNSPLHF. CDR3 nucleotides: TGTGCCAGCAGCCAAGATAGGCGGCAGTATAATTCACCCCTCCACTTT. V and J are TRBV3-1 (or the pseudogene TRBV3-2) and TRBJ1-6, with D unclear. Trimming cost V 0 bases and J 4 bases, with 10 bases left between them. CDR1 is LGHDT, CDR2 YNNKEL, per germline (reference sequence). The CDR3 has 16 amino acids.